This T cell receptor beta chain was recorded in a study of beta chain features in type 1 diabetes. There are a few counts of this clone. Germline V gives CDR1 SQVTM, CDR2 ANQGSEA. The CDR3 extends over 13 amino acids. V shed 7 bases and J shed 0 bases, with 10 bases lying between them. The sequenced template was cDNA made from the entire isolated RNA. This table comes from immunoSEQ multiplex PCR, and its TCRdb copy is limited to in-frame clones, with some not included. The table has 200,000 to 250,000 clones, approximately 70% seen once. This clonotype was obtained from a man aged 25-45 years in good health. J is TRBJ2-4 and V is TRBV29-1; D is unclear. The sequencing input was naive CD4+ T cells from blood. The DNA for the CDR3 is TGCAGCGGGGAATGTCTAGCCAAAAACATTCAGTACTTC. Protein sequence: CSGECLAKNIQYF.